Shown below are 13 T cell receptor beta chains from a single sample sequenced in a study of shared clonotypes between healthy human individuals. The method was immunoSEQ multiplex PCR; TCRdb's version includes in-frame clones alone and lacks a portion of them. The sample records some 2.4 million clones, approximately 94% being singletons. Sequenced sample: naive CD4+ T cells from PBMCs. Documented subset: CD45RA+ positively selected. These receptors came from a man between 18 and 35 years old in good health. Some clones in this sample may be carry-over from other donors' samples.

The chain combines TRBV28 with TRBJ1-2; the D gene is possibly TRBD1 (6 bases). This CDR3 has 13 amino acids. Trimming took off 6 bases at V and 4 bases at J, with 12 bases between the two ends. CDR1 and CDR2 from the germline V gene are MDHEN and SYDVKM. DNA of the CDR3: TGTGCCAGCAGCACCTCAGGGGTCTATGGCTACACCTTC. Its translation: CASSTSGVYGYTF.

The chain couples TRBV2 to TRBJ2-3; no clear D. CDR1 and CDR2 from the germline V gene are SNHLY and FYNNEI. Trimming shortened V by 5 bases and J by 5 bases, and 8 bases separated the two germline ends. This CDR3 comprises 12 residues. In DNA, the CDR3 is TGTGCCAGCAGTCAACAGCAAGATACGCAGTATTTT. This codes for CASSQQQDTQYF.

This clone has just a few counts. The sample has other DNA sequences that encode this CDR3 too. J is TRBJ1-2 and V is TRBV5-6, with TRBD1 matching 9 bases. Germline loops: CDR1 SGHDT, CDR2 YYEEEE. V lost 0 bases, J lost 7 bases, and 1 base stayed unmatched. This CDR3 comprises 13 residues. The CDR3 DNA is TGTGCCAGCAGCTTGGACAGGGGGCTTGGCTACACCTTC. This gives the protein CASSLDRGLGYTF.

This clone was observed once. The chain is built from TRBV5-1 and TRBJ2-2, with D uncertain. Trimming left V 6 bases short and J 1 base short, with 16 bases between. Per germline, CDR1 SGHRS and CDR2 YFSETQ. The CDR3 contains 16 residues. The CDR3: CASTRSSGQNTGELFF. As DNA, the CDR3 is TGCGCCAGCACCAGGTCATCCGGCCAGAACACCGGGGAGCTGTTTTTT. Filled out from reference TRBV5-1 and TRBJ2-2, the complete variable domain reads KAGVTQTPRYLIKTRGQQVTLSCSPISGHRSVSWYQQTPGQGLQFLFEYFSETQRNKGNFPGRFSGRQFSNSRSEMNVSTLELGDSALYLCASTRSSGQNTGELFFGEGSRLTVL.

J is TRBJ2-7 and V is TRBV20-1; D uncertain. V lost 5 bases and J lost 3, with 5 bases in between. There are 10 residues in the CDR3. Germline assignment: CDR1 DFQATT and CDR2 SNEGSKA (reference sequence). CDR3 amino acids: CSAFSYEQYF. DNA of the CDR3: TGCAGTGCTTTCAGCTACGAGCAGTACTTC.

The J gene is TRBJ2-4, the V gene TRBV9, with D unclear. The CDR3 is made up of 15 amino acids. Trimming took 0 bases from V and 5 from J, leaving 12 bases between them. From germline, CDR1 is SGDLS and CDR2 YYNGEE. This CDR3 reads CASSVGLSAENIQYF. As DNA, the CDR3 is TGTGCCAGCAGCGTAGGTTTAAGCGCTGAAAACATTCAGTACTTC.

This chain connects TRBV27 to TRBJ2-7; tentative D call: TRBD1 (5 bases). The CDR3 extends over 16 amino acids. The germline V and J ends were trimmed by 10 bases and 3 bases, with 25 bases remaining between them. Germline CDR1 and CDR2: MNHEY and SMNVEV (reference sequence). The CDR3, as DNA: TGTGCCAACCTGCGCAGGCGGACACCCGCGCACTACGAGCAGTACTTC. This encodes CANLRRRTPAHYEQYF.

This clone has only one observation. This chain uses TRBV6-5 with TRBJ2-3; D is tentatively TRBD1 or TRBD2 (5 bases each). Trimming removed 0 bases from V and 6 bases from J, with 13 bases in between. Germline V gene data show CDR1 as MNHEY and CDR2 as SVGAGI. The CDR3 runs to 15 residues. CDR3 residues: CASSYSRGRSDTQYF. The CDR3 DNA sequence: TGTGCCAGCAGTTACTCGAGGGGTAGAAGTGATACGCAGTATTTT.

V is TRBV28 and J is TRBJ2-7; the D is unclear. The V gene lost 4 bases and the J gene lost 0 bases, with 10 bases spanning the gap. CDR3 length: 14 residues. CDR1 is MDHEN and CDR2 is SYDVKM in the germline V gene. The DNA for the CDR3 is TGTGCCAGCAGTTGGGCGCCGAGCTCCTACGAGCAGTACTTC. Encoded protein: CASSWAPSSYEQYF.

In its sample, this clone was seen a few times. The chain links TRBV14 to TRBJ1-1, with D unclear. This CDR3 spans 14 amino acids. The germline CDR1 and CDR2 sequences are SGHDN and FVKESK. V was clipped by 3 bases and J by 0 bases, with 8 bases between them. For the CDR3, the DNA is TGTGCCAGCAGCCACTCCCGAATGAACACTGAAGCTTTCTTT. Translated, it gives CASSHSRMNTEAFF.

This chain connects TRBV5-1 to TRBJ1-3, with D hard to call. The germline V gene has CDR1 SGHRS and CDR2 YFSETQ. V lost 5 bases, J lost 2 bases, and 11 bases lay in between. The CDR3 is 14 residues long. The CDR3 coding sequence is TGCGCCAGCAGGGCCGGGGAACCTGGAAACACCATATATTTT. Encoded protein: CASRAGEPGNTIYF.

The genes are TRBV6-5 and TRBJ2-5; 10 bases map to TRBD2. The CDR3 has 14 amino acids. The germline CDR1 and CDR2 sequences are MNHEY and SVGAGI. V gave up 4 bases and J gave up 4 bases; unmatched junction bases: 3. The DNA of the CDR3 is TGTGCCAGCAGTTTGCTAGCGGGAGTAGAGACCCAGTACTTC. It encodes CASSLLAGVETQYF.

The chain employs TRBV13 and TRBJ2-5; no clear D gene. The germline V and J ends were trimmed by 5 bases and 5 bases, with 6 bases remaining between them. CDR3 length: 11 residues. Germline CDR1 reads PRHDT; CDR2 reads FYEKMQ (reference sequence). CDR3 loop: CASSTRETQYF. CDR3 in DNA: TGTGCCAGCAGCACCAGGGAGACCCAGTACTTC.